Detailed here is one T cell receptor beta chain. The antigen remains undetermined. This sample is part of a study of response to subunit inactivated influenza vaccine. General observations from the study: Researchers suggested that each seasonal influenza vaccination recruits few new T cells.

CDR3 size: 17 residues. CDR1 SGHTA and CDR2 FQGNSA come from the germline V gene. The V segment lost 1 base and the J segment 5 bases; nucleotides outside the gene matches: 8. TCRdb independently ran MiXCR on the RT-PCR reads; one entry per CDR3 protein. The repertoire holds a few hundred thousand distinct CDR3 sequences, with 10% to 15% as singletons. The chain uses TRBV7-2 and TRBJ2-2; TRBD2 matches 9 bases. This TCR was sampled from a man aged 50-60 years who received an inactivated influenza vaccine. The sample was non-naive T cells sorted from PBMCs, taken 14 days before vaccination. The CDR3 loop is CASSLGAAGGVTGELFF. In DNA form, the CDR3 reads TGTGCCAGCAGCTTAGGAGCAGCGGGAGGTGTTACCGGGGAGCTGTTTTTT.